The rows below give T cell receptor beta chains drawn from one sample of a study of T cells in tumors after PD-1 blockade. Repertoires were generated with immunoSEQ multiplex PCR, while TCRdb's copy carries only in-frame clones and drops some. The sample contains around 50,000 clones, approximately 75% of which appear only once. The starting material was PBMCs, obtained before anti-PD-1 treatment. These receptors came from a human donor with basal cell carcinoma. The CDR3 runs from the conserved cysteine through the conserved F or W. The order of the fields is clone size, J gene, D gene, V gene, CDR3 length, CDR3 protein, CDR3 DNA. D genes are given only for firm matches. For some rows the clone size is stated as once, few or many, or as a class when expanded; others skip it.

- TRBJ2-7 TRBD1 TRBV18 18 CASSLFPAGTGNNYEQYF TGTGCCAGCTCCTTATTCCCCGCCGGGACAGGGAATAATTACGAGCAGTACTTC
- TRBJ2-4 TRBD2 TRBV6-1 17 CASSEVAGGLAKNIQYF TGTGCCAGTAGTGAGGTAGCGGGAGGCCTAGCCAAAAACATTCAGTACTTC
- TRBJ1-2 - TRBV5-1 18 CASSFSTGKGEGNYGYTF TGCGCCAGCAGCTTCTCGACAGGAAAGGGGGAGGGAAACTATGGCTACACCTTC
- TRBJ1-5 - TRBV4-2 14 CASSLNIRGEPQHF TGTGCCAGCAGCCTCAATATTCGCGGGGAGCCCCAGCATTTT
- TRBJ2-3 TRBD2 TRBV27 15 CASSLFAGETDTQYF TGTGCCAGCAGTTTATTCGCGGGGGAAACAGATACGCAGTATTTT
- TRBJ2-7 TRBD1 TRBV6-1 13 CASSEGDRDEQYF TGTGCCAGCAGTGAAGGGGACAGGGACGAGCAGTACTTC
- TRBJ2-3 TRBD2 TRBV5-1 15 CASSAQAGAADTQYF TGCGCCAGCAGCGCCCAAGCGGGGGCGGCAGATACGCAGTATTTT
few TRBJ1-6 TRBD1 TRBV2 14 CASSLTGGRSPLHF TGTGCCAGCAGCTTGACAGGGGGAAGGTCACCCCTCCACTTT
- TRBJ2-1 TRBD1 TRBV11-2 18 CASSLRRDRRDSYNEQFF TGTGCCAGCAGCCTCCGTAGGGACAGAAGAGACTCCTACAATGAGCAGTTCTTC
- TRBJ1-2 - TRBV28 17 CASSPLPTGTTFYGYTF TGTGCCAGCAGTCCACTACCGACCGGGACGACGTTCTATGGCTACACCTTC
- TRBJ2-1 TRBD2 TRBV5-1 14 CASRMTSGANEQFF TGCGCCAGCAGGATGACTAGCGGGGCCAATGAGCAGTTCTTC
- TRBJ1-4 - TRBV20-1 12 CSASTTNEKLFF TGCAGTGCTAGTACAACTAATGAAAAACTGTTTTTT
- TRBJ2-7 TRBD2 TRBV10-2 16 CASSETAAGGAYEQYF TGCGCCAGCAGTGAGACTGCTGCGGGGGGTGCCTACGAGCAGTACTTC
- TRBJ1-5 - TRBV21-1 13 CASSPSLDQPQHF TGTGCCAGCAGCCCCTCGCTAGATCAGCCCCAGCATTTT
- TRBJ1-1 TRBD1 TRBV6-2/TRBV6-3 13 CASSYSRGQVAFF TGTGCCAGCAGTTACAGCAGGGGGCAGGTAGCTTTCTTT
- TRBJ1-1 - TRBV19 11 CASSILGGAFF TGTGCCAGTAGTATATTGGGGGGAGCTTTCTTT
few TRBJ2-7 - TRBV5-5 15 CASSRAPTVSYEQYF TGTGCCAGCAGCCGTGCCCCGACTGTATCCTACGAGCAGTACTTC
- TRBJ1-4 - TRBV4-2 15 CASSQAQRDNEKLFF TGTGCCAGCAGCCAAGCGCAGAGGGACAATGAAAAACTGTTTTTT
- TRBJ1-2 TRBD1 TRBV30 14 CAWSGQGLGGGYTF TGTGCCTGGAGCGGACAGGGGCTTGGGGGTGGCTACACCTTC
- TRBJ1-3 - TRBV5-1 16 CASSDHQALSGNTIYF TGCGCCAGCAGCGACCATCAGGCCCTCTCTGGAAACACCATATATTTT
once TRBJ2-7 - TRBV7-8 15 CASSLSWAHHYEQYF TGTGCCAGCAGCCTTTCTTGGGCTCATCACTACGAGCAGTACTTC
- TRBJ2-1 - TRBV28 17 CASSPLAPPHSYNEQFF TGTGCCAGCAGTCCGCTCGCCCCACCGCACTCCTACAATGAGCAGTTCTTC